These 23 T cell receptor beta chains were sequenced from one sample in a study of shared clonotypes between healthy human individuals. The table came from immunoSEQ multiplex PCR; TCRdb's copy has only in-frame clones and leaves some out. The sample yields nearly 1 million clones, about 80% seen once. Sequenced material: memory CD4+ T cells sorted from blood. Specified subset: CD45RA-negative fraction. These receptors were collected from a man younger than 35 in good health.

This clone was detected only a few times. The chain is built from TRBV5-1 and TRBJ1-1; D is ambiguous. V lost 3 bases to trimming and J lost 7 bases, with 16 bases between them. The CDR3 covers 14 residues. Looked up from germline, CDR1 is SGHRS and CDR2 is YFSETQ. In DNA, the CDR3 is TGCGCCAGCAGCTCCGCGGGAGGGATATATGAAGCTTTCTTT. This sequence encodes CASSSAGGIYEAFF. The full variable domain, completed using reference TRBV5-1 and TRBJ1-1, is KAGVTQTPRYLIKTRGQQVTLSCSPISGHRSVSWYQQTPGQGLQFLFEYFSETQRNKGNFPGRFSGRQFSNSRSEMNVSTLELGDSALYLCASSSAGGIYEAFFGQGTRLTVV.

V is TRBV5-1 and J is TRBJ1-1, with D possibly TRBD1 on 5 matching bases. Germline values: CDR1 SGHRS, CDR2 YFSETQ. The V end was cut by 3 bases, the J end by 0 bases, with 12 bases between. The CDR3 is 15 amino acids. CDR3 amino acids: CASSSPGQLNTEAFF. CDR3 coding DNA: TGCGCCAGCAGCTCCCCGGGGCAGTTGAACACTGAAGCTTTCTTT.

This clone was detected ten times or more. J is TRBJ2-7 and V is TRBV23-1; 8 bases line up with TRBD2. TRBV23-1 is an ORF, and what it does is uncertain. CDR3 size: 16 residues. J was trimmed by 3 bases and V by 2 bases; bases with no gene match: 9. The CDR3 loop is CASSQPRGSGVYEQYF. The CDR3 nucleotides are TGCGCCAGCAGTCAACCCCGTGGTAGCGGGGTCTACGAGCAGTACTTC.

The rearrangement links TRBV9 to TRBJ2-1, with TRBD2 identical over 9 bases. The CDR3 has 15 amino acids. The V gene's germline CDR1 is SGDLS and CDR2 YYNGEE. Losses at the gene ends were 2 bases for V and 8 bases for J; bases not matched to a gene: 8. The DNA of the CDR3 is TGTGCCAGCAGCGTCGGCGGGACTAGCCTGCATGAGCAGTTCTTC. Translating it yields CASSVGGTSLHEQFF.

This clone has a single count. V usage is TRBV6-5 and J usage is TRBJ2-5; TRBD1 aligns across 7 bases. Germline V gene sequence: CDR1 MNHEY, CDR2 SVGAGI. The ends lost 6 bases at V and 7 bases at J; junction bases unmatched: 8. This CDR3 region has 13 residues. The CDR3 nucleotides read TGTGCCAGCAGCACAACAGGGGTGGGGACCCAGTACTTC. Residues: CASSTTGVGTQYF.

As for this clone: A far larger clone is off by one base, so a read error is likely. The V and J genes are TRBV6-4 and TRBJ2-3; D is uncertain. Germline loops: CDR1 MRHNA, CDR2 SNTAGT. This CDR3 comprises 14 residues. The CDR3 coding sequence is TGTGCCGGCAGTGATGGATACGCCGCAGATACGCAGTATTTT. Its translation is CAGSDGYAADTQYF.

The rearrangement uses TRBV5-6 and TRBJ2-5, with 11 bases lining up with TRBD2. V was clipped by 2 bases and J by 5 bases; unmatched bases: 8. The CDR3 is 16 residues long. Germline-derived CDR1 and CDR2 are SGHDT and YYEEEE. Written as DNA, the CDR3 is TGTGCCAGCAGCTTCGGAATAGCGGGAGGGCGCGAGACCCAGTACTTC. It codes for CASSFGIAGGRETQYF.

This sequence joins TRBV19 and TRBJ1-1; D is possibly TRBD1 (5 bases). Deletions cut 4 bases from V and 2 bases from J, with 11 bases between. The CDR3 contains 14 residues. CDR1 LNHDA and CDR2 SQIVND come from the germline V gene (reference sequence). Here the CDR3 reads CASSKQVGNTEAFF. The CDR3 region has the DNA TGTGCCAGTAGTAAACAGGTTGGTAACACTGAAGCTTTCTTT.

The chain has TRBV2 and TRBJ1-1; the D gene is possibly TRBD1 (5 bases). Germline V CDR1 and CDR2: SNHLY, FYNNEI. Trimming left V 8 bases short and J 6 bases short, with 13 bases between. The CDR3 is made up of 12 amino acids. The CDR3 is CASRQGGAEAFF. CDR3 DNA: TGTGCCAGCCGGCAGGGAGGGGCTGAAGCTTTCTTT.

The CDR3 loop reads CASSFEGTSRGYTF. The CDR3 DNA follows: TGTGCCAGCAGCTTCGAAGGGACATCGCGGGGGTACACCTTC. V and J are TRBV7-2 and TRBJ1-2; weak D call: TRBD1 (6 bases). The germline V gene encodes CDR1 SGHTA and CDR2 FQGNSA. The CDR3 is made up of 14 amino acids. Trimming removed 3 bases at V and 11 bases at J, with 19 bases between.

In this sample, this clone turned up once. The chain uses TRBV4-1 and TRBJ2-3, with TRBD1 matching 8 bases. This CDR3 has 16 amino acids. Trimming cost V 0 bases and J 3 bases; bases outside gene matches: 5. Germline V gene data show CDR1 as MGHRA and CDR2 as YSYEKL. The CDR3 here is CASSQDGRGPTDTQYF. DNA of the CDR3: TGCGCCAGCAGCCAAGATGGCAGGGGGCCAACAGATACGCAGTATTTT.

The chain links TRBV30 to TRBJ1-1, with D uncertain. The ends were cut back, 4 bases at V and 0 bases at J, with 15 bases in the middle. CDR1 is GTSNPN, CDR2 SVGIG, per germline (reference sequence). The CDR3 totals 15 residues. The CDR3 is CAWTPPGPMNTEAFF. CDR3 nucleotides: TGTGCCTGGACGCCCCCCGGACCCATGAACACTGAAGCTTTCTTT.

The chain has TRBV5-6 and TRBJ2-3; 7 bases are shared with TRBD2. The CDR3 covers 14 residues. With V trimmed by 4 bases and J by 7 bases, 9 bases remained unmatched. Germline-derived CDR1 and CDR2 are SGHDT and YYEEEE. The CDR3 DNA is TGTGCCAGCAGCGGGCTAGCGGTAGGATATACGCAGTATTTT. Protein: CASSGLAVGYTQYF.

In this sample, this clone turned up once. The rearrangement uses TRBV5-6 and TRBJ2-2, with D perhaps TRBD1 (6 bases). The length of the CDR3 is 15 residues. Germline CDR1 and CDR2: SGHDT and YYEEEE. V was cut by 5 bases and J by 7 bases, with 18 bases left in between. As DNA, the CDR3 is TGTGCCAGCAGTACTACAGGGTCTTTGGGCGGGGAGCTGTTTTTT. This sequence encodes CASSTTGSLGGELFF.

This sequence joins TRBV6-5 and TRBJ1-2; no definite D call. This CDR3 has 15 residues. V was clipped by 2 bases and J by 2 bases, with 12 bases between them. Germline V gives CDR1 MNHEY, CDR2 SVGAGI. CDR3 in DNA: TGTGCCAGCAGTTACACAAAAGATGCAAACTATGGCTACACCTTC. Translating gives CASSYTKDANYGYTF.

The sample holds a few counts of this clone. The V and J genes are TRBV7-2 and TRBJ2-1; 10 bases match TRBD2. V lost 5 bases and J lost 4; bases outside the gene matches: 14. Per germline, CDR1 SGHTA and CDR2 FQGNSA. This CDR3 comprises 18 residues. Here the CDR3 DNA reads TGTGCCAGCAGCCCCGGTTCCCCCAGCGGGAGGGGATACAATGAGCAGTTCTTC. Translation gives CASSPGSPSGRGYNEQFF.

The CDR3: CASSPSPFETQYF. The CDR3 region has the DNA TGTGCCAGCTCACCATCCCCTTTTGAGACCCAGTACTTC. The genes are TRBV18 and TRBJ2-5; D unresolved. CDR3 length: 13 residues. Trimming took 2 bases from V and 5 from J, leaving 9 bases between them. The germline V gene encodes CDR1 KGHSH and CDR2 LQKENI. The full variable domain, its missing parts supplied by reference TRBV18 and TRBJ2-5, is NAGVMQNPRHLVRRRGQEARLRCSPMKGHSHVYWYRQLPEEGLKFMVYLQKENIIDESGMPKERFSAEFPKEGPSILRIQQVVRGDSAAYFCASSPSPFETQYFGPGTRLLVL.

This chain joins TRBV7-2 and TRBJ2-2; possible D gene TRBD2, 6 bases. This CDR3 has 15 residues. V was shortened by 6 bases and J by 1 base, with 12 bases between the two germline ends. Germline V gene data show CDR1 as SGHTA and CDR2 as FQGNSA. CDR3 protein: CASSQGGVNTGELFF. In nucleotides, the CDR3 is TGTGCCAGCAGTCAAGGCGGGGTGAACACCGGGGAGCTGTTTTTT.

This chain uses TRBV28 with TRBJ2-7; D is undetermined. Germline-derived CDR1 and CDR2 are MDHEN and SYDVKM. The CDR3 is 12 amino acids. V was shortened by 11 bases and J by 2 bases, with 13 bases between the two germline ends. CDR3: CASRAKAYEQYF. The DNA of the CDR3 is TGTGCCTCCCGAGCGAAAGCCTACGAGCAGTACTTC.

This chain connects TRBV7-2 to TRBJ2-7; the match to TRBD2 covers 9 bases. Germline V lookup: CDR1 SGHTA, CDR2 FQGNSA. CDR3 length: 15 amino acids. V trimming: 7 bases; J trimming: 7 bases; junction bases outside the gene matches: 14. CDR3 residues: CASTLRGSGRSEQYF. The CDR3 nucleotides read TGTGCCAGCACCCTCCGGGGTAGCGGGAGAAGTGAGCAGTACTTC.

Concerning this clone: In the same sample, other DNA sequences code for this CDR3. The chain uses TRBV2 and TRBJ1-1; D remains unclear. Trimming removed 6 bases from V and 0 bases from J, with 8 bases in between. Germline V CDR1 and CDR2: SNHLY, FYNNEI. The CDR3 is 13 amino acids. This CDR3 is CASRVDLNTEAFF. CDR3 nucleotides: TGTGCCAGCAGGGTAGACCTGAACACTGAAGCTTTCTTT.

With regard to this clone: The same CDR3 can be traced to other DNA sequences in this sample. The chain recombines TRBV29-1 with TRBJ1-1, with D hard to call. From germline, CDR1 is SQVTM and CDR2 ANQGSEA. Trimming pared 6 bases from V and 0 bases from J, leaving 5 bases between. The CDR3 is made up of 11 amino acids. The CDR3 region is CSVSMNTEAFF. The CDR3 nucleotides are TGCAGCGTAAGTATGAACACTGAAGCTTTCTTT.

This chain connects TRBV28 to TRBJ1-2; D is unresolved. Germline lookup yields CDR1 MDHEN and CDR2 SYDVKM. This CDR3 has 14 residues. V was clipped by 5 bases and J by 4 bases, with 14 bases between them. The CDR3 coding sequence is TGTGCCAGCAGTCTGCGGACGGCAGCCTATGGCTACACCTTC. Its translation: CASSLRTAAYGYTF.